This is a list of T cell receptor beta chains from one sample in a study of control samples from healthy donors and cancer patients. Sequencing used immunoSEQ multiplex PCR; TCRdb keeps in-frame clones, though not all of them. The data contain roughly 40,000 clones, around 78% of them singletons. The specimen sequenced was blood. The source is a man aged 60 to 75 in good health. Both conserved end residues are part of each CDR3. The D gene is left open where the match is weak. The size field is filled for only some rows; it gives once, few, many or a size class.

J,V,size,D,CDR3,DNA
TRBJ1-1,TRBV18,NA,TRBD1,CASSPDRGNTEAFF,TGTGCCAGCTCACCAGACAGGGGGAACACTGAAGCTTTCTTT
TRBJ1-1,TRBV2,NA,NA,CASSTGGGNTEAFF,TGTGCCAGCAGTACCGGGGGTGGGAACACTGAAGCTTTCTTT
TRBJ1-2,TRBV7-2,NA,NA,CASSLRFFGGYGYTF,TGTGCCAGCAGCTTAAGATTTTTTGGGGGCTATGGCTACACCTTC
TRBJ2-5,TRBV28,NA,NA,CASSLIIGEETQYF,TGTGCCAGCAGTTTGATTATAGGGGAAGAGACCCAGTACTTC
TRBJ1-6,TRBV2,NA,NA,CASTQGRVENSPLHF,TGTGCCAGCACGCAGGGGCGGGTTGAAAATTCACCCCTCCACTTT
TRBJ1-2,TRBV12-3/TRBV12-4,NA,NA,CASSSAGPYGYTF,TGTGCCAGCAGTTCGGCAGGGCCATATGGCTACACCTTC
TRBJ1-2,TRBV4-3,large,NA,CASSLTPTDLNYGYTF,TGCGCCAGCAGCCTAACACCGACAGACCTAAACTATGGCTACACCTTC
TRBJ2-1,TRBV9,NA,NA,CASSDSWIPSSYNEQFF,TGTGCCAGCAGCGATAGCTGGATTCCTAGCTCCTACAATGAGCAGTTCTTC
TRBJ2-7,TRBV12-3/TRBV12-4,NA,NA,CASRSDFRLTF,TGTGCCAGCAGAAGTGACTTCCGACTAACCTTC
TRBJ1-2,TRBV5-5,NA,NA,CASSLARTNYGYTF,TGTGCCAGCAGCTTGGCCCGGACGAACTATGGCTACACCTTC
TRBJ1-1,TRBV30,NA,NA,CAWRYGSMNTEAFF,TGTGCCTGGAGATACGGCAGCATGAACACTGAAGCTTTCTTT
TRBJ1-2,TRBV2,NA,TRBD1,CASTQDRAQGYGYTF,TGTGCCAGCACCCAGGACAGGGCTCAGGGCTATGGCTACACCTTC
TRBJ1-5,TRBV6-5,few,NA,CASSYSLTINQPQHF,TGTGCCAGCAGTTACTCGTTGACTATCAATCAGCCCCAGCATTTT
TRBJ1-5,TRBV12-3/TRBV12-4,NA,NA,CASSGQIRQPQHF,TGTGCCAGCAGCGGACAGATTAGGCAGCCCCAGCATTTT
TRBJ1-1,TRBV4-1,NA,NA,CASSQVGRSGAEAFF,TGCGCCAGCAGCCAAGTCGGGAGGTCCGGCGCTGAAGCTTTCTTT
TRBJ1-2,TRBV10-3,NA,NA,CAISSGQNYGYTF,TGTGCCATCAGCTCCGGACAGAACTATGGCTACACCTTC
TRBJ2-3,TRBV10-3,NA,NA,CAISESRAPGTDTQYF,TGTGCCATCAGTGAGTCTAGGGCGCCAGGCACAGATACGCAGTATTTT
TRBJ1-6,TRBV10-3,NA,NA,CAISEGVGSRENSPLHF,TGTGCCATCAGTGAGGGCGTCGGGTCCCGAGAGAATTCACCCCTCCACTTT
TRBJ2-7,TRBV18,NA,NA,CASSPTEKIGEQYF,TGTGCCAGCTCACCCACAGAGAAGATAGGGGAGCAGTACTTC
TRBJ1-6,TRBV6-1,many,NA,CASSDQYNSPLHF,TGTGCCAGCAGTGACCAGTATAATTCACCCCTCCACTTT
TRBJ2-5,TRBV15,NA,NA,CATSRVYKAQETQYF,TGTGCCACCAGCAGAGTTTATAAAGCTCAAGAGACCCAGTACTTC
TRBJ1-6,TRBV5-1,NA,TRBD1,CASSTGDSPLHF,TGCGCCAGCTCAACAGGGGATTCACCCCTCCACTTT
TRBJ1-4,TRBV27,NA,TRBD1,CASSSIRDRGREKLFF,TGTGCCAGCAGTTCGATCCGGGACAGGGGGCGTGAAAAACTGTTTTTT
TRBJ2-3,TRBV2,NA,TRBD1,CASSANRGSDTQYF,TGTGCCAGCAGCGCTAACAGGGGATCAGATACGCAGTATTTT
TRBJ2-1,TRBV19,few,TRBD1,CASSPRGQGPYNEQFF,TGTGCCAGTAGTCCTCGGGGACAGGGTCCCTACAATGAGCAGTTCTTC
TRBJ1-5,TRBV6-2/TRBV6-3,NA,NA,CASNPSQGSYSNQPQHF,TGTGCCAGCAACCCATCCCAGGGGTCATATAGCAATCAGCCCCAGCATTTT
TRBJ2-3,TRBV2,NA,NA,CASSVDSLFLTDTQYF,TGTGCCAGCAGCGTTGACAGTCTTTTCCTCACAGATACGCAGTATTTT
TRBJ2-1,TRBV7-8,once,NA,CASSQGAGQFF,TGTGCCAGCAGCCAAGGCGCTGGGCAGTTCTTC
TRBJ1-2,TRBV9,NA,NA,CASSVAMTDSGYTF,TGTGCCAGCAGCGTAGCCATGACAGATTCTGGCTACACCTTC
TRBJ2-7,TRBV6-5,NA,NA,CASRRGDEQYF,TGTGCCAGCAGAAGGGGGGACGAGCAGTACTTC
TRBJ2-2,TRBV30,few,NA,CAWSVLGLTGELFF,TGTGCCTGGAGTGTACTTGGACTCACCGGGGAGCTGTTTTTT